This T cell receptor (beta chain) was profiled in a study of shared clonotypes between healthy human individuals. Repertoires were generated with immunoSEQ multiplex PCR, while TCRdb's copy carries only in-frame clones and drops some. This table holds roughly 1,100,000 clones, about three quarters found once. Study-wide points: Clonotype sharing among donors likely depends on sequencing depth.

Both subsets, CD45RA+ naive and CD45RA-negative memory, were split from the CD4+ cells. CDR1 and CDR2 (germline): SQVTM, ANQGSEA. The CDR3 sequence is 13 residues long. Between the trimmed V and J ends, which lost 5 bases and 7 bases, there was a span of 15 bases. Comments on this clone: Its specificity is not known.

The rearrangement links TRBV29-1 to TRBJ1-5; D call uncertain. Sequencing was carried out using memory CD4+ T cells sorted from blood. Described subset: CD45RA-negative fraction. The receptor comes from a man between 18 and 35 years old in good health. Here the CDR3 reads CSVLEDPVQPQHF. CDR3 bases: TGCAGCGTTCTTGAAGACCCGGTCCAGCCCCAGCATTTT.